A selection of T cell receptor beta chains follows, all from one sample in a study of blood T cell repertoires in COVID-19. Measured with immunoSEQ multiplex PCR; TCRdb has only the in-frame clones, and not every one. The sample records roughly 190,000 clones, around 83% being singletons. The specimen sequenced was peripheral blood. The receptors originated from a woman in her sixties with acute or convalescent COVID-19. Both conserved end residues are part of each CDR3. Each record gives: D gene, V gene, CDR3 length, J gene, CDR3 protein. A D gene is named only where the DNA matches it firmly.

D gene: TRBD1
V gene: TRBV2
CDR3 length: 14
J gene: TRBJ1-5
CDR3 protein: CASRVRQGNQPQHF

D gene: NA
V gene: TRBV3-1/TRBV3-2
CDR3 length: 14
J gene: TRBJ1-4
CDR3 protein: CASSLGPGGEKLFF

D gene: NA
V gene: TRBV7-2
CDR3 length: 17
J gene: TRBJ1-3
CDR3 protein: CASSLIAGQRSGNTIYF

D gene: NA
V gene: TRBV2
CDR3 length: 17
J gene: TRBJ1-5
CDR3 protein: CASSESGVRSNSQPQHF

D gene: NA
V gene: TRBV5-1
CDR3 length: 18
J gene: TRBJ2-5
CDR3 protein: CASSPGKVRATHQETQYF

D gene: NA
V gene: TRBV28
CDR3 length: 12
J gene: TRBJ2-7
CDR3 protein: CASSLRGGEVYF

D gene: NA
V gene: TRBV28
CDR3 length: 14
J gene: TRBJ2-1
CDR3 protein: CASSFSSSYNEQFF

D gene: NA
V gene: TRBV28
CDR3 length: 16
J gene: TRBJ2-7
CDR3 protein: CASSLYGGQGGHEQYF

D gene: TRBD2
V gene: TRBV5-4
CDR3 length: 15
J gene: TRBJ2-3
CDR3 protein: CASSPEAGVTDTQYF

D gene: NA
V gene: TRBV19
CDR3 length: 14
J gene: TRBJ1-2
CDR3 protein: CASSTRGGSKGYTF

D gene: NA
V gene: TRBV10-3
CDR3 length: 12
J gene: TRBJ1-1
CDR3 protein: CAISVSTSEAFF

D gene: TRBD2
V gene: TRBV7-9
CDR3 length: 14
J gene: TRBJ2-1
CDR3 protein: CASSPPGGAGEQFF

D gene: NA
V gene: TRBV28
CDR3 length: 16
J gene: TRBJ1-2
CDR3 protein: CASSLFRSGPNSGYTF

D gene: TRBD1
V gene: TRBV28
CDR3 length: 14
J gene: TRBJ1-5
CDR3 protein: CANQDRVGNQPQHF

D gene: NA
V gene: TRBV5-1
CDR3 length: 13
J gene: TRBJ2-3
CDR3 protein: CASSQDSTDTQYF

D gene: NA
V gene: TRBV3-1/TRBV3-2
CDR3 length: 16
J gene: TRBJ2-2
CDR3 protein: CASGRALPGNTGELFF

D gene: TRBD2
V gene: TRBV6-5
CDR3 length: 16
J gene: TRBJ2-5
CDR3 protein: CASSYLSGTSEETQYF

D gene: NA
V gene: TRBV7-9
CDR3 length: 12
J gene: TRBJ1-5
CDR3 protein: CASSLSSQPQHF

D gene: NA
V gene: TRBV5-8
CDR3 length: 15
J gene: TRBJ2-2
CDR3 protein: CASSFLRSNTGELFF

D gene: NA
V gene: TRBV2
CDR3 length: 12
J gene: TRBJ1-5
CDR3 protein: CASTTYNQPQHF

D gene: TRBD1
V gene: TRBV6-6
CDR3 length: 14
J gene: TRBJ1-4
CDR3 protein: CASSYTGGAGKLFF

D gene: TRBD1
V gene: TRBV7-3
CDR3 length: 15
J gene: TRBJ2-2
CDR3 protein: CASSLRTGSTGELFF

D gene: NA
V gene: TRBV5-4
CDR3 length: 15
J gene: TRBJ1-1
CDR3 protein: CASSPRGGENTEAFF

D gene: TRBD1
V gene: TRBV4-2
CDR3 length: 15
J gene: TRBJ1-1
CDR3 protein: CASSLEGTANTEAFF

D gene: TRBD2
V gene: TRBV5-4
CDR3 length: 14
J gene: TRBJ2-1
CDR3 protein: CASSLVAGNNEQFF

D gene: NA
V gene: TRBV19
CDR3 length: 13
J gene: TRBJ2-2
CDR3 protein: CASSVQGTGELFF

D gene: TRBD2
V gene: TRBV30
CDR3 length: 15
J gene: TRBJ2-2
CDR3 protein: CAWSEAGANTGELFF

D gene: NA
V gene: TRBV7-9
CDR3 length: 14
J gene: TRBJ1-1
CDR3 protein: CASSLETGNTEAFF

D gene: TRBD2
V gene: TRBV19
CDR3 length: 18
J gene: TRBJ2-1
CDR3 protein: CASSTVPPGTSGGGEQFF

D gene: TRBD2
V gene: TRBV7-3
CDR3 length: 16
J gene: TRBJ2-5
CDR3 protein: CASSLTGSGIQETQYF

D gene: TRBD1
V gene: TRBV14
CDR3 length: 16
J gene: TRBJ1-2
CDR3 protein: CASSQDGQALLYGYTF

D gene: NA
V gene: TRBV4-2
CDR3 length: 15
J gene: TRBJ2-2
CDR3 protein: CASSPGGRSTGELFF

D gene: TRBD1
V gene: TRBV30
CDR3 length: 14
J gene: TRBJ2-7
CDR3 protein: CAWSHRDRANEQYF

D gene: TRBD2
V gene: TRBV30
CDR3 length: 15
J gene: TRBJ2-1
CDR3 protein: CAWSVGPAGGGEQFF

D gene: NA
V gene: TRBV29-1
CDR3 length: 16
J gene: TRBJ2-1
CDR3 protein: CSVEDPGFGFNNEQFF

D gene: NA
V gene: TRBV12-3/TRBV12-4
CDR3 length: 12
J gene: TRBJ1-2
CDR3 protein: CASRGTSDGYTF

D gene: TRBD2
V gene: TRBV27
CDR3 length: 17
J gene: TRBJ2-2
CDR3 protein: CASKPGTSGTNTGELFF

D gene: NA
V gene: TRBV21-1
CDR3 length: 19
J gene: TRBJ2-1
CDR3 protein: CASSKVGGQTSPSGNEQFF

D gene: TRBD1
V gene: TRBV19
CDR3 length: 16
J gene: TRBJ1-1
CDR3 protein: CASSMGTGRRATEAFF

D gene: TRBD2
V gene: TRBV2
CDR3 length: 15
J gene: TRBJ2-1
CDR3 protein: CASKVGTSGFNEQFF

D gene: TRBD2
V gene: TRBV6-5
CDR3 length: 16
J gene: TRBJ2-2
CDR3 protein: CASSSGLAGVTGELFF

D gene: TRBD2
V gene: TRBV6-8
CDR3 length: 15
J gene: TRBJ2-5
CDR3 protein: CASRGTRRAQETQYF

D gene: NA
V gene: TRBV7-9
CDR3 length: 17
J gene: TRBJ2-2
CDR3 protein: CASSLGLYRASTGELFF

D gene: TRBD1
V gene: TRBV10-3
CDR3 length: 13
J gene: TRBJ1-2
CDR3 protein: CAISGTGGEGYTF

D gene: NA
V gene: TRBV7-9
CDR3 length: 15
J gene: TRBJ2-1
CDR3 protein: CASSPTSGLPNEQFF

D gene: NA
V gene: TRBV28
CDR3 length: 14
J gene: TRBJ1-3
CDR3 protein: CASSLASPGNTIYF

D gene: NA
V gene: TRBV6-5
CDR3 length: 14
J gene: TRBJ2-3
CDR3 protein: CASNPRVRSDTQYF

D gene: NA
V gene: TRBV7-6
CDR3 length: 13
J gene: TRBJ2-2
CDR3 protein: CASRKTERGELFF

D gene: NA
V gene: TRBV28
CDR3 length: 14
J gene: TRBJ1-1
CDR3 protein: CASRQPRGATEAFF

D gene: NA
V gene: TRBV19
CDR3 length: 13
J gene: TRBJ1-1
CDR3 protein: CASSPSVGLEAFF

D gene: NA
V gene: TRBV28
CDR3 length: 17
J gene: TRBJ2-7
CDR3 protein: CASSSLPPGSVVGEQYF

D gene: TRBD2
V gene: TRBV6-5
CDR3 length: 15
J gene: TRBJ2-2
CDR3 protein: CASSSGSLYTGELFF

D gene: NA
V gene: TRBV7-8
CDR3 length: 14
J gene: TRBJ1-6
CDR3 protein: CASSPPAYNSPLHF